Shown below are 2 T cell receptor beta chains from a single sample sequenced in a study of T-cell memory formation after mild COVID-19. One entry per CDR3 protein results from TCRdb running MiXCR on the 5' RACE reads. In the table there are 250,000 to 400,000 distinct CDR3 sequences, 13% to 15% of which are singletons. What was sequenced was PBMCs or a T cell subset sorted from them (not recorded which). The receptor source for this set is a man younger than 30 who had mild COVID-19 (a few samples of this study predate the infection). Cell type and time point are not known.

The table lists this clonotype with a few counts. V usage is TRBV7-2 and J usage is TRBJ2-3, with D perhaps TRBD2 (6 bases). Germline CDR1 reads SGHTA; CDR2 reads FQGNSA. Trimming removed 6 bases from V and 1 base from J, with 20 bases in between. The CDR3 is made up of 17 amino acids. Written as DNA, the CDR3 is TGTGCCAGCAGTCGAGTTGGGCCCCCGGGGGGCACAGATACGCAGTATTTT. Protein: CASSRVGPPGGTDTQYF. The complete variable domain, with remaining parts taken from reference TRBV7-2 and TRBJ2-3, reads GAGVSQSPSNKVTEKGKDVELRCDPISGHTALYWYRQSLGQGLEFLIYFQGNSAPDKSGLPSDRFSAERTGGSVSTLTIQRTQQEDSAVYLCASSRVGPPGGTDTQYFGPGTRLTVL.

The chain has TRBV5-1 and TRBJ1-2; D is undetermined. Deletions cut 4 bases from V and 4 bases from J, with 8 bases between. The CDR3 length is 12 residues. CDR1 SGHRS and CDR2 YFSETQ come from the germline V gene. The CDR3 DNA follows: TGCGCCAGCAGCAACGGACCCTATGGCTACACCTTC. Its translation is CASSNGPYGYTF. Full variable domain (rest looked up from reference TRBV5-1 and TRBJ1-2): KAGVTQTPRYLIKTRGQQVTLSCSPISGHRSVSWYQQTPGQGLQFLFEYFSETQRNKGNFPGRFSGRQFSNSRSEMNVSTLELGDSALYLCASSNGPYGYTFGSGTRLTVV.